The 26 T cell receptor beta chains in this list originate from one sample, sequenced in a study of blood T cell repertoires in COVID-19. The protocol was immunoSEQ multiplex PCR, while the TCRdb copy is restricted to in-frame clones and leaves out a portion. Altogether 60,000 to 75,000 clones are present, 80% to 90% being singletons, with the ten largest covering roughly 2%. The sample was peripheral blood. These receptors all stem from a man under 40 with acute or convalescent COVID-19.

The chain links TRBV2 to TRBJ2-5, with TRBD1 matching over 9 bases. Germline CDR1 reads SNHLY; CDR2 reads FYNNEI. This CDR3 is 12 amino acids long. The junction had 3 bases not matched to a gene; V was cut back by 8 bases and J by 5 bases. CDR3 nucleotides: TGTGCCAGCCGGACAGGGGTCGAGACCCAGTACTTC. This gives the protein CASRTGVETQYF.

This clone occurred once. The rearrangement links TRBV30 to TRBJ2-1; unclear D gene. Germline V gives CDR1 GTSNPN, CDR2 SVGIG (reference sequence). The V end was cut by 2 bases, the J end by 0 bases, with 8 bases between. CDR3 length: 14 amino acids. The CDR3 nucleotides are TGTGCCTGGAGTTTTTCTACCTCCTACAATGAGCAGTTCTTC. As protein: CAWSFSTSYNEQFF.

Only one count was recorded for this clone. This sequence joins TRBV5-5 and TRBJ1-2; 8 bases are shared with TRBD1. V lost 2 bases to trimming and J lost 6 bases; unmatched junction nucleotides: 6. Germline CDR1 reads SGHKS; CDR2 reads YYEKEE (reference sequence). The CDR3 consists of 14 residues. The chain's CDR3 is CASSFDRGYDGYTF. In nucleotides, the CDR3 is TGTGCCAGCAGCTTCGACAGGGGATATGATGGCTACACCTTC.

The gene calls are TRBV19 and TRBJ1-5; D ambiguous. Germline CDR1 reads LNHDA; CDR2 reads SQIVND (reference sequence). V was clipped by 3 bases and J by 6 bases, with 12 bases between them. The CDR3 has 14 amino acids. CDR3 region: CASSIPPRGQPQHF. In DNA form, the CDR3 reads TGTGCCAGTAGTATCCCCCCCCGGGGTCAGCCCCAGCATTTT.

This chain's CDR3 is CASNPTGTNNEKLFF. CDR3 nucleotides: TGTGCCAGCAACCCAACCGGGACAAATAATGAAAAACTGTTTTTT. This chain connects TRBV9 to TRBJ1-4; D may be TRBD1 (6 bases). Germline assignment: CDR1 SGDLS and CDR2 YYNGEE. Trimming pared 6 bases from V and 4 bases from J, leaving 16 bases between. The CDR3 runs to 15 residues.

This chain connects TRBV28 to TRBJ1-2; D call uncertain. There are 13 residues in the CDR3. Trimming pared 1 base from V and 6 bases from J, leaving 9 bases between. Germline lookup yields CDR1 MDHEN and CDR2 SYDVKM. The CDR3 here is CASSLSNNDGYTF. The DNA of the CDR3 is TGTGCCAGCAGTTTATCGAACAATGATGGCTACACCTTC.

This clone has more than one count but fewer than ten. This chain links TRBV12-3 or TRBV12-4 with TRBJ2-7; D is possibly TRBD1 (5 bases). V lost 6 bases and J 3 bases, leaving 12 bases between the germline ends. The CDR3 extends over 13 amino acids. CDR3 nucleotide sequence: TGTGCCAGCAGGGACACCCGGATCTACGAGCAGTACTTC. This encodes CASRDTRIYEQYF.

The chain links TRBV3-1 (or the pseudogene TRBV3-2) to TRBJ1-6; D perhaps matches TRBD1 (5 bases). The germline V and J ends were trimmed by 3 bases and 8 bases, with 14 bases remaining between them. The CDR3 is made up of 15 amino acids. Germline V lookup: CDR1 LGHDT, CDR2 YNNKEL (reference sequence). Here the CDR3 DNA reads TGTGCCAGCAGCCACGACAGCGGGTCTGATTCACCCCTCCACTTT. It codes for CASSHDSGSDSPLHF.

V usage is TRBV19 and J usage is TRBJ1-3, with D possibly matching TRBD1 (5 bases). The V end lost 11 bases, the J end lost 0 bases, and 8 bases lay between the germline ends. Germline V CDR1 and CDR2: LNHDA, SQIVND (reference sequence). This CDR3 comprises 12 residues. The chain's CDR3 is CAARGSGNTIYF. Here the CDR3 DNA reads TGTGCCGCTAGGGGCTCTGGAAACACCATATATTTT. The variable domain in full, with the rest retrieved from reference TRBV19 and TRBJ1-3, is DGGITQSPKYLFRKEGQNVTLSCEQNLNHDAMYWYRQDPGQGLRLIYYSQIVNDFQKGDIAEGYSVSREKKESFPLTVTSAQKNPTAFYLCAARGSGNTIYFGEGSWLTVV.

V usage is TRBV5-1 and J usage is TRBJ2-2, with 11 bases that match TRBD1. Germline V gives CDR1 SGHRS, CDR2 YFSETQ. The V gene end was trimmed by 7 bases and the J gene end by 4 bases; junction bases not matched to a gene: 9. The CDR3 runs 16 residues. Here the CDR3 reads CASSDTGTGGTGELFF. In DNA, the CDR3 is TGCGCCAGCTCAGATACCGGGACAGGGGGCACCGGGGAGCTGTTTTTT.

V is TRBV6-5 and J is TRBJ2-2, with D hard to call. The V end lost 6 bases, the J end lost 5 bases, and 10 bases lay between the germline ends. Germline lookup yields CDR1 MNHEY and CDR2 SVGAGI. The CDR3 totals 13 residues. CDR3 sequence (DNA): TGTGCCAGCAGCTCCGTGGAGACCGGGGAGCTGTTTTTT. Protein: CASSSVETGELFF.

The chain couples TRBV7-9 to TRBJ1-4, with TRBD1 matching 9 bases. The CDR3 loop spans 13 amino acids. V shed 10 bases and J 7 bases; nucleotides not matched to a gene: 7. CDR1 is SEHNR and CDR2 is FQNEAQ in the germline V gene (reference sequence). This chain's CDR3 is CATSRDRVEKLFF. CDR3 nucleotides: TGTGCCACGTCCCGGGACAGGGTTGAAAAACTGTTTTTT.

This clone is a singleton in its sample. The chain links TRBV18 to TRBJ2-7; D is possibly TRBD1 (5 bases). Germline assignment: CDR1 KGHSH and CDR2 LQKENI. Trimming stripped 3 bases from V and 4 bases from J, with 13 bases between. The CDR3 has 14 amino acids. The CDR3 loop is CASSPSQGVYEQYV. Written as DNA, the CDR3 is TGTGCCAGCTCACCTTCTCAAGGGGTATACGAGCAGTACGTC.

This sequence joins TRBV29-1 and TRBJ1-2, with 8 positions matching TRBD1. This CDR3 contains 13 residues. The V and J ends lost 5 bases and 3 bases, in that order; junction bases with no gene match: 5. Germline V lookup: CDR1 SQVTM, CDR2 ANQGSEA. As DNA, the CDR3 is TGCAGCGTTAGCCAGGGGGCCTACTATGGCTACACCTTC. Its protein product is CSVSQGAYYGYTF.

The CDR3 DNA is TGTGCCAGCAGTGAACAGCGAGGGAGCACAGATACGCAGTATTTT. Translated, it gives CASSEQRGSTDTQYF. The V and J genes are TRBV6-1 and TRBJ2-3; TRBD2 might be the D (5 bases). Between the trimmed V and J ends, which lost 2 bases and 0 bases, there was a span of 9 bases. There are 15 residues in the CDR3. From germline, CDR1 is MNHNS and CDR2 SASEGT.

This clone was seen once. The chain has TRBV7-3 and TRBJ2-1, with a possible D match to TRBD2 (5 bases). This CDR3 spans 13 amino acids. In germline, CDR1 is SGHTA, CDR2 FQGTGA. The ends were cut back, 2 bases at V and 6 bases at J, with 8 bases in the middle. The CDR3 reads CASSLVGVNEQFF. In DNA form, the CDR3 reads TGTGCCAGCAGCTTAGTCGGGGTCAATGAGCAGTTCTTC.

V and J are TRBV4-2 and TRBJ2-5, with D maybe TRBD1 (7 bases). Germline V gene data show CDR1 as LGHNA and CDR2 as YNFKEQ. The CDR3 contains 15 residues. Trimming took 0 bases from V and 4 from J, leaving 12 bases between them. The CDR3 loop reads CASSQETGRLETQYF. CDR3 DNA sequence: TGTGCCAGCAGCCAAGAGACAGGGAGGTTAGAGACCCAGTACTTC.

This clone has only a few counts. The rearrangement uses TRBV7-8 and TRBJ1-4; D may be TRBD1 (6 bases). The germline V and J ends were trimmed by 1 base and 7 bases, with 13 bases remaining between them. This CDR3 is built from 15 residues. Germline-derived CDR1 and CDR2 are SGHVS and FQNEAQ. CDR3 bases: TGTGCCAGCAGCTTAGTACGGGGGGCGCCTGAAAAACTGTTTTTT. It codes for CASSLVRGAPEKLFF.

The genes are TRBV9 and TRBJ2-1, with D possibly being TRBD2 (6 bases). Germline lookup yields CDR1 SGDLS and CDR2 YYNGEE. V lost 3 bases, J lost 10 bases, and 17 bases lay in between. The CDR3 loop spans 14 amino acids. The chain's CDR3 is CASSATTGLAEQFF. CDR3 nucleotides: TGTGCCAGCAGCGCAACCACCGGGCTAGCGGAGCAGTTCTTC.

This rearrangement joins TRBV5-5 to TRBJ2-7, with TRBD1 identical over 9 bases. Germline CDR1 and CDR2: SGHKS and YYEKEE (reference sequence). The V and J ends lost 4 bases and 4 bases, in that order; junction bases with no gene match: 3. CDR3 size: 13 residues. The CDR3 spells CASSVTGGYEQYV. For the CDR3, the DNA is TGTGCCAGCAGCGTGACAGGGGGGTACGAGCAGTACGTC.

The chain links TRBV5-4 to TRBJ1-1; tentatively, D is TRBD1 (5 bases). CDR3 length: 13 amino acids. V lost 3 bases to trimming and J lost 11 bases, with 17 bases between them. Per the germline V gene, CDR1 is SGHNT and CDR2 is YYREEE (reference sequence). CDR3 nucleotide sequence: TGTGCCAGCAGCTATGAACCACAGGCAAAGGCTTTCTTT. Residues: CASSYEPQAKAFF. The complete variable domain, with remaining parts taken from reference TRBV5-4 and TRBJ1-1, reads ETGVTQSPTHLIKTRGQQVTLRCSSQSGHNTVSWYQQALGQGPQFIFQYYREEENGRGNFPPRFSGLQFPNYSSELNVNALELDDSALYLCASSYEPQAKAFFGQGTRLTVV.

The chain couples TRBV30 to TRBJ2-2; D gene uncertain. Per germline, CDR1 GTSNPN and CDR2 SVGIG (reference sequence). There are 13 residues in the CDR3. The V end lost 3 bases, the J end lost 1 base, and 6 bases lay between the germline ends. This chain's CDR3 is CAWRAENTGELFF. The CDR3 DNA reads TGTGCCTGGAGGGCCGAGAACACCGGGGAGCTGTTTTTT.

A single count supports this clone. The chain recombines TRBV27 with TRBJ2-1; no reliable D call. V shed 5 bases and J shed 3 bases, with 2 bases lying between them. The CDR3 runs to 11 residues. Per germline, CDR1 MNHEY and CDR2 SMNVEV (reference sequence). As DNA, the CDR3 is TGTGCCAGCAGTCTCTACAATGAGCAGTTCTTC. Translation: CASSLYNEQFF.

The J gene is TRBJ1-5, the V gene TRBV24-1; maybe TRBD1 (6 bases). Trimming cost V 4 bases and J 6 bases, with 12 bases left between them. CDR3 length: 14 residues. CDR1 KGHDR and CDR2 SFDVKD come from the germline V gene. The CDR3: CATSETGNTQPQHF. The CDR3 region has the DNA TGTGCCACCAGTGAAACAGGGAATACTCAGCCCCAGCATTTT.

A single count supports this clone. The chain joins TRBV11-3 to TRBJ2-2; 7 bases are shared with TRBD1. With 5 bases clipped from V and 1 base from J, the junction kept 7 bases outside the gene matches. Germline values: CDR1 SGHNT, CDR2 YENEEA. The CDR3 has 16 amino acids. CDR3: CASSPGGIMNTGELFF. CDR3 DNA: TGTGCCAGCAGCCCAGGGGGTATTATGAACACCGGGGAGCTGTTTTTT.

The J gene is TRBJ2-5, the V gene TRBV19; tentative D call: TRBD2 (5 bases). The CDR3 is 13 residues long. CDR1 is LNHDA and CDR2 is SQIVND in the germline V gene (reference sequence). V lost 4 bases and J lost 3, with 9 bases in between. The CDR3 coding sequence is TGTGCCAGTAGTAGGGCAGCGGAAGAGACCCAGTACTTC. Residues: CASSRAAEETQYF.